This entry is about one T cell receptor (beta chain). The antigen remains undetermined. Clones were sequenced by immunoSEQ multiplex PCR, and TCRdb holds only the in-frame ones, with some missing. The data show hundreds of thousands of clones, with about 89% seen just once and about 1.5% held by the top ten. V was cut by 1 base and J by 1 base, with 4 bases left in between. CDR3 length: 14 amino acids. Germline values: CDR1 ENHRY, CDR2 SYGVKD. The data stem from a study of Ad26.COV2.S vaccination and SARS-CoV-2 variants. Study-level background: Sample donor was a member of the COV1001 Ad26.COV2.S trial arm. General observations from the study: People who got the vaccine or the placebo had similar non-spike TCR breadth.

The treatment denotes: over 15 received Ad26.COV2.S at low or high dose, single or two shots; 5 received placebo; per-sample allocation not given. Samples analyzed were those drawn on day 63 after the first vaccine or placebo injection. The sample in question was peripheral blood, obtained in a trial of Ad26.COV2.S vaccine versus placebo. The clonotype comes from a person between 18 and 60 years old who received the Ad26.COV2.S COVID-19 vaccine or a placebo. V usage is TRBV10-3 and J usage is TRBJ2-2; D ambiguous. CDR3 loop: CAISEWENTGELFF. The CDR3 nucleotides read TGTGCCATCAGTGAGTGGGAGAACACCGGGGAGCTGTTTTTT.